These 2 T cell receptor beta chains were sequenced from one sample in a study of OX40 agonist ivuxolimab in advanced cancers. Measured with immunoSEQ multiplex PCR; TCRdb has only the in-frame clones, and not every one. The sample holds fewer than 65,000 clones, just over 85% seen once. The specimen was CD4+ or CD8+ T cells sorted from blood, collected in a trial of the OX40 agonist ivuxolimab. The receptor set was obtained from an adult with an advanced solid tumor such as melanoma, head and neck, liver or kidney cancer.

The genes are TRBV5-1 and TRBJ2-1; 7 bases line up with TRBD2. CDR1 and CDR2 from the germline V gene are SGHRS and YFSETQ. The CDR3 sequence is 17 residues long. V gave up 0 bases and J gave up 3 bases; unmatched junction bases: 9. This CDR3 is CASSLAPSGSFYNEQFF. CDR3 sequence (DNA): TGCGCCAGCAGCTTGGCTCCTAGCGGATCTTTCTACAATGAGCAGTTCTTC.

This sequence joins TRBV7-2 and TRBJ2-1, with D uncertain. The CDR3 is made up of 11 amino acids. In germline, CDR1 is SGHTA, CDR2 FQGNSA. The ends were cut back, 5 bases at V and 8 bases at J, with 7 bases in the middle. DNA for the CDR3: TGTGCCAGCAGCGACCGCTATGAGCAGTTCTTC. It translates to CASSDRYEQFF.